This TCR beta chain stems from a study of blood T cell repertoires in COVID-19. Overall study context: Researchers got acute and convalescent COVID-19 samples from the United States, Italy and Spain.

As handled by the study authors: Estimates of nucleated cell counts were drawn from the amplification of reference gene primers. Produced via immunoSEQ multiplex PCR; TCRdb's table is partial and in-frame only. V, J and clone size reflect that table, while D and trimming were determined from the DNA. The sample yields roughly 150,000 clones, approximately 85% seen once. Seattle patient enrollment occurred during active infection, with longitudinal follow-up thereafter. CDR1 is LNHDA and CDR2 is SQIVND in the germline V gene (reference sequence). V lost 5 bases, J lost 5 bases, and 17 bases stayed unmatched. The CDR3 has 19 amino acids.

Sequenced material: peripheral blood. The rearrangement joins TRBV19 to TRBJ2-3, with TRBD1 identical over 12 bases. This clonotype was obtained from a man older than 75 with COVID-19, enrolled during active disease. This chain's CDR3 is CASSSRPPGQGARRDTQYF. The CDR3 bases are TGTGCCAGTAGTTCGAGACCCCCGGGACAGGGGGCGAGGAGAGATACGCAGTATTTT.